This T cell receptor (beta chain) was captured by sequencing in a study of identical twins. Study-wide findings and caveats: Weaker excess twin sharing was observed in beta out-of-frame sequences.

Template switching, a step in the protocol, added a universal primer site, and cDNA carried unique molecular identifiers. TCRdb ran MiXCR on the 5' RACE reads and lists one entry per CDR3 protein. The sample comprises approximately 1.8 million distinct CDR3 sequences, about 31% of which are singletons, and approximately 0.29% rests with the top ten. As concerns this clonotype: The antigen is unknown.

All of the donors were Caucasians in good health. Sequencing input: cord blood. This clonotype was sampled from a newborn girl in good health.

CDR3 sequence reads: CASSFTGQSYEQYF. As DNA, the CDR3 is TGCGCCAGCAGCTTTACCGGACAGTCCTACGAGCAGTACTTC. The chain uses TRBV5-1 and TRBJ2-7; a weak D match, TRBD1 (6 bases). Germline values: CDR1 SGHRS, CDR2 YFSETQ. V gave up 2 bases and J gave up 1 base, with 10 bases separating them. The CDR3 contains 14 residues.